Listed below are T cell receptor beta chains from one sample, sequenced in a study of T cells in Graves' hyperthyroidism and ophthalmopathy. One entry per CDR3 protein results from TCRdb running MiXCR on the multiplex PCR reads. Of about 640,000 distinct CDR3 sequences in the sample, 20% to 25% were seen once. The sequenced material came from blood. Receptors originate from a young man with Graves' ophthalmopathy. The CDR3 runs from the conserved cysteine through the conserved F or W. The D gene is left open where the match is weak. Some rows have no size entry. The others give once, few or many, or a class for an expanded clone.

>-|-|TRBJ1-2|TRBV29-1
TGCAGCGCCTGGGAGGGGTATGGCTACACCTTC
CSAWEGYGYTF
>few|TRBD1|TRBJ1-2|TRBV20-1
TGCAGTGCTAGAGATGTCCAGGGGGCGGGGTATGGCTACACCTTC
CSARDVQGAGYGYTF
>few|TRBD2|TRBJ2-1|TRBV28
TGTGCCAGCAGTACGGCGGGGGGGGGGCGAAATGAGCAGTTCTTC
CASSTAGGGRNEQFF
>many|TRBD2|TRBJ2-1|TRBV7-9
TGTGCCAGCATTCCAACGGGACTAGCGGGAGTGGGAGCCTACAATGAGCAGTTCTTC
CASIPTGLAGVGAYNEQFF
>-|-|TRBJ2-5|TRBV19
TGTGCCACCACCCCCACTCACGGACAAGAGACCCAGTACTTC
CATTPTHGQETQYF
>many|-|TRBJ2-7|TRBV30
TGTGCCTCCTTACAGGGTGGGAGCGAGCAGTACTTC
CASLQGGSEQYF
>few|-|TRBJ1-1|TRBV6-1
TGTGCCAGCAGTGACGGGGGTGGGCTCACTGAAGCTTTCTTT
CASSDGGGLTEAFF
>few|-|TRBJ1-1|TRBV11-2
TGTGCCAGCAGCTTATCTAGACACCTGAACACTGAAGCTTTCTTT
CASSLSRHLNTEAFF
>-|-|TRBJ2-7|TRBV9
TGTGCCAGCAGCGGCCGGGACACCACCTACGAGCAGTACTTC
CASSGRDTTYEQYF
>few|TRBD2|TRBJ2-3|TRBV5-6
TGTGCCAGCAGCTGGGAGCGGGAGGGCCTGGATACGCAGTATTTT
CASSWEREGLDTQYF
>few|TRBD2|TRBJ2-1|TRBV5-1
TGCGCCAGCAGCTTCGAAGCGGGAGGTCCCAATGAGCAGTTCTTC
CASSFEAGGPNEQFF
>many|TRBD1|TRBJ2-7|TRBV12-3/TRBV12-4
TGTGCCAGCGGACAGGCCTACGAGCAGTACTTC
CASGQAYEQYF
>few|TRBD1|TRBJ2-1|TRBV7-9
TGTGCCACCAAGGACAGGGATGAGCAGTTCTTC
CATKDRDEQFF